This is a list of T cell receptor beta chains from one sample in a study of blood T cells in healthy people across ages. TCRdb analysed the 5' RACE reads with MiXCR anew, one entry per CDR3 protein. Here the sample spans approximately 880,000 distinct CDR3 sequences, around 49% being singletons. Sample: blood. The receptor source for this set is a man aged 30 to 45 in good health. Both conserved end residues are trimmed from each CDR3.

TRBJ1-3 TRBV3-1 ASSLGRAPSGNTIY
TRBJ1-1 TRBV12-3/TRBV12-4 ASSPSQVAF
TRBJ2-1 TRBV15 ATSRDDGGANEQF
TRBJ2-1 TRBV10-3 ATGTGRDEQF
TRBJ1-5 TRBV5-1 ASRQDNNQPQH
TRBJ2-7 TRBV6-2/TRBV6-3 VSRRDRAIHEQY
TRBJ1-2 TRBV7-2 ASSPSGFGYT
TRBJ2-3 TRBV12-3/TRBV12-4 ASSRDRRSDTQY
TRBJ2-5 TRBV6-5 ASSYSYESEQY
TRBJ2-3 TRBV21-1 ASSKVYSSTQY
NA TRBV7-2 ASSPISSHVETQY
TRBJ2-7 TRBV2 ASTRDSNYEQY
TRBJ2-5 TRBV28 ASSLLTPPQETQY
TRBJ2-5 TRBV3-1 ASSHGGTVQETQY
TRBJ2-7 TRBV5-6 ASSATRTDSRYEQY
TRBJ1-2 TRBV5-1 ASSPTALSYGYT
TRBJ2-1 TRBV20-1 SAPGTGGGEQF
TRBJ1-1 TRBV27 TSSPLPGTGYTEAF
TRBJ2-7 TRBV6-5 ASNLLGQGSEQY
TRBJ2-7 TRBV6-2/TRBV6-3 ASSYERGAYEQY
TRBJ1-4 TRBV25-1 ASSEQVTNEKLF
TRBJ1-2 TRBV20-1 SARPNLLGSNYGYT
NA TRBV20-1 SATRDRTYEQY
NA TRBV27 ASTLRVGGMFDEQY
TRBJ1-6 TRBV12-3/TRBV12-4 ASSLSRTGASPLH
TRBJ2-4 TRBV29-1 SVVIRRDREGNIQY
TRBJ2-7 TRBV6-5 ASSRDRYEQY
TRBJ1-1 TRBV9 ASSAEGHDEAF
TRBJ2-7 TRBV6-2/TRBV6-3 ASSYSFGTLDSYEQY
TRBJ2-7 TRBV7-9 ASSLWTSGDEQY
TRBJ2-5 TRBV12-3/TRBV12-4 ANSQGREQY
TRBJ2-3 TRBV30 AWSARTGHTDTQY
TRBJ1-4 TRBV28 ASSLRAVGNEKLF
TRBJ2-2 TRBV10-3 AISPTSGADTGELF
TRBJ1-2 TRBV5-1 ASSNHRGDYGYT
TRBJ1-6 TRBV28 ASNRQGFNSPLH
TRBJ1-2 TRBV6-5 ASSSIGTGNYGYT
TRBJ2-3 TRBV28 ASSLANGGRTTQY
TRBJ2-5 TRBV7-2 ASSNSGVETQY
TRBJ2-7 TRBV19 ASSPGLAAALEQY
TRBJ2-7 TRBV28 ASSYGVDYEQY